This TCR beta chain was captured by sequencing in a study of Ad26.COV2.S vaccination and SARS-CoV-2 variants. Study-level findings and limits: The breadth of spike-specific CD8+ and CD4+ T cell responses after vaccination was reportedly substantial. It was found that vaccine and placebo recipients had similar non-spike TCR breadth.

Treatment of the sample: 19 received Ad26.COV2.S at low or high dose, single or two shots; 5 received placebo; per-sample allocation not given. Vaccine and placebo recipients were sampled on day 63 after the first injection. The donor was a Boston adult aged 18-55 years. Measured with immunoSEQ multiplex PCR; TCRdb has only the in-frame clones, and not every one. Here the sample spans around 300,000 clones, approximately 86% being singletons. Details on this clone: What it recognizes is unknown.

Per the germline V gene, CDR1 is MNHEY and CDR2 is SMNVEV (reference sequence). J was trimmed by 4 bases and V by 3 bases; bases with no gene match: 9. The CDR3 has 15 amino acids. This specimen consisted of peripheral blood, obtained in a trial of Ad26.COV2.S vaccine versus placebo. This clonotype was sampled from a person aged 18-65 years who received the Ad26.COV2.S COVID-19 vaccine or a placebo. The genes are TRBV27 and TRBJ2-7; 7 nucleotides match TRBD2. The CDR3 is CASSFLGQGGYEQYF. The CDR3 bases are TGTGCCAGCAGTTTCCTAGGGCAGGGAGGGTACGAGCAGTACTTC.